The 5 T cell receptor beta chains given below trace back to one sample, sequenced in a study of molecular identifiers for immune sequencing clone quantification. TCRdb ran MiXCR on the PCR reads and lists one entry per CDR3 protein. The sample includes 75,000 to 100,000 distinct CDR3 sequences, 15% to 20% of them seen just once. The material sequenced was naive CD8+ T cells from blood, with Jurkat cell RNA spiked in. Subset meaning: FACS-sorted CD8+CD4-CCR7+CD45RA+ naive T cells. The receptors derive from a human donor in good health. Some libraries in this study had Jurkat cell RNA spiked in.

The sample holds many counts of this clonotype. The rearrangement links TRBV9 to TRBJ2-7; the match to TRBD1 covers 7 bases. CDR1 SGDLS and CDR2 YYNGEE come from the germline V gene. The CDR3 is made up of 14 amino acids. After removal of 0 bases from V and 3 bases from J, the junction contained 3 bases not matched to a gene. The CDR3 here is CASSVEAGGYEQYF. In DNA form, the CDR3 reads TGTGCCAGCAGCGTAGAGGCAGGGGGCTACGAGCAGTACTTC.

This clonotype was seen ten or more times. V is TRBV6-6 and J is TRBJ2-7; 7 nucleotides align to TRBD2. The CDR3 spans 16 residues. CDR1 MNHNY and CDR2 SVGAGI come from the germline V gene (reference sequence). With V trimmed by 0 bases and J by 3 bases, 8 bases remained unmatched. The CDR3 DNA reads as TGTGCCAGCAGTTACTCGACGCAGGGAGGGGACTACGAGCAGTACTTC. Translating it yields CASSYSTQGGDYEQYF.

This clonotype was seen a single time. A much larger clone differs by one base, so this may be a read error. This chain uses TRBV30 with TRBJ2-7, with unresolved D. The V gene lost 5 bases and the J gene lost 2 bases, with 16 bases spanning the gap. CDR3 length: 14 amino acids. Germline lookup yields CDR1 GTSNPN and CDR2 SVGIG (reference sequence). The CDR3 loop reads CAWEGPSSPYEQYF. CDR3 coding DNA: TGTGCCTGGGAAGGTCCTTCGAGCCCCTACGAGCAGTACTTC. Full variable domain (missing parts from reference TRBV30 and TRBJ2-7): SQTIHQWPATLVQPVGSPLSLECTVEGTSNPNLYWYRQAAGRGLQLLFYSVGIGQISSEVPQNLSASRPQDRQFILSSKKLLLSDSGFYLCAWEGPSSPYEQYFGPGTRLTVT.

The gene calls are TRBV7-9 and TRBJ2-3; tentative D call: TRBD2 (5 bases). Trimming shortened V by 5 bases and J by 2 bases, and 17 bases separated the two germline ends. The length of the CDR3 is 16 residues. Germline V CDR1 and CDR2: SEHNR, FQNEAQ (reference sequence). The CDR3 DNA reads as TGTGCCAGCAGCCCCGTGTCGGACTTTAACACAGATACGCAGTATTTT. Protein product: CASSPVSDFNTDTQYF. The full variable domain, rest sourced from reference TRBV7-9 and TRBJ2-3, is DTGVSQNPRHKITKRGQNVTFRCDPISEHNRLYWYRQTLGQGPEFLTYFQNEAQLEKSRLLSDRFSAERPKGSFSTLEIQRTEQGDSAMYLCASSPVSDFNTDTQYFGPGTRLTVL.

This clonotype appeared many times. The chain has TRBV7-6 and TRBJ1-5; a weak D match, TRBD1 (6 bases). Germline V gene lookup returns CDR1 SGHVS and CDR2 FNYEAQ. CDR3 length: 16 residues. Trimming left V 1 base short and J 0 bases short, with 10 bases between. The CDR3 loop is CASSLGGQFSNQPQHF. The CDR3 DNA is TGTGCCAGCAGCTTAGGAGGACAGTTTAGCAATCAGCCCCAGCATTTT.